This T cell receptor beta chain was captured in a study of cytomegalovirus exposure and HLA in healthy donors. About the research overall: Membership in the Caucasian-associated ancestry cluster was found for around 85% of about 430 genotyped donors.

Study observations and caveats: Later analysis identified several of the most significant clusters that appeared linked to common viral pathogens.

Primers: 60 Vbeta forward and 13 Jbeta reverse. The protocol was immunoSEQ multiplex PCR, while the TCRdb copy is restricted to in-frame clones and leaves out a portion. The sample carries some 150,000 clones, roughly 76% recorded once. Comment on this clone: The antigen is undetermined.

The sequenced sample was PBMCs. This TCR came from a female donor in good health and CMV-seronegative.

CDR3 DNA sequence: TGTGCCAGCAGTTACCCGGGGGTAGAGACCCAGTACTTC. Its translation is CASSYPGVETQYF. J is TRBJ2-5 and V is TRBV6-5, with TRBD2 as a possible D gene (6 bases). Germline V gene sequence: CDR1 MNHEY, CDR2 SVGAGI. V gave up 2 bases and J gave up 4 bases, with 8 bases separating them. This CDR3 is built from 13 residues.